This TCR beta chain is from a study of neurological immune-mediated disorders. This clonotype is labeled medium-sized. MiXCR, applied by TCRdb to the 5' RACE reads, yields one record per CDR3 protein. The table records around 66,000 distinct CDR3 sequences, roughly 4.5% of them present only once. Sequencing was done on a sample of PBMCs. The TCR sequence derives from a woman between 70 and 85 years old with multiple sclerosis.

In nucleotides, the CDR3 is TGTGCCAGCAGCTTGATGATTAGCGGCATCTCCTACGAGCAGTACTTC. Translation gives CASSLMISGISYEQYF. The chain has TRBV5-6 and TRBJ2-7; possibly TRBD2 for D (6 bases). Deletions cut 1 base from V and 0 bases from J, with 14 bases between. CDR3 length equals 16 residues. Germline CDR1 is SGHDT and CDR2 is YYEEEE. Full variable domain (outside the CDR3, taken from reference TRBV5-6 and TRBJ2-7): DAGVTQSPTHLIKTRGQQVTLRCSPKSGHDTVSWYQQALGQGPQFIFQYYEEEERQRGNFPDRFSGHQFPNYSSELNVNALLLGDSALYLCASSLMISGISYEQYFGPGTRLTVT.